The 11 T cell receptor beta chains reported below all come from one sample, sequenced in a study of cytomegalovirus exposure and HLA in healthy donors. The repertoire was sequenced with immunoSEQ multiplex PCR; TCRdb's copy has only in-frame clones and lacks some. The sample records some 76,000 clones, 94% being singletons. Sequenced input: PBMCs. All receptors derive from a woman aged 18-30 years in good health and CMV-seronegative.

Only a few counts were recorded for this clone. The chain links TRBV9 to TRBJ2-2; D perhaps matches TRBD1 (6 bases). V was clipped by 4 bases and J by 4 bases, with 14 bases between them. There are 15 residues in the CDR3. CDR1 SGDLS and CDR2 YYNGEE come from the germline V gene. CDR3 nucleotides: TGTGCCAGCAGCCAAACAGGGCGCGGCACCGGGGAGCTGTTTTTT. This gives the protein CASSQTGRGTGELFF.

The chain links TRBV7-9 to TRBJ2-1, with a possible D match to TRBD2 (6 bases). The CDR3 loop spans 15 amino acids. Germline V gene lookup returns CDR1 SEHNR and CDR2 FQNEAQ (reference sequence). The germline V and J ends were trimmed by 4 bases and 9 bases, with 19 bases remaining between them. The CDR3 nucleotides read TGTGCCAGCAGCTCTTGGCTAGCGTTGATTAGTGAGCAGTTCTTC. Translation gives CASSSWLALISEQFF.

This chain joins TRBV28 and TRBJ2-5; 7 bases are shared with TRBD1. Trimming at V came to 6 bases and at J to 5 bases, leaving 9 bases not matched to a gene. This CDR3 is 14 amino acids long. CDR1 MDHEN and CDR2 SYDVKM come from the germline V gene. The CDR3 sequence is CASSSTGFSETQYF. In DNA, the CDR3 is TGTGCCAGCAGCTCGACAGGGTTCAGCGAGACCCAGTACTTC.

This clone was recorded only once. The chain joins TRBV7-9 to TRBJ2-1; 13 nucleotides line up with TRBD2. The CDR3 totals 16 residues. The J segment lost 8 bases and the V segment lost 4 bases, leaving 8 bases of the junction unmatched. The germline gives CDR1 SEHNR, CDR2 FQNEAQ (reference sequence). DNA of the CDR3: TGTGCCAGCAGCTCAGATAGACTAGCGGGAGGCCATGAGCAGTTCTTC. This encodes CASSSDRLAGGHEQFF.

The chain uses TRBV7-3 and TRBJ2-2, with D possibly TRBD2 on 5 matching bases. Germline V lookup: CDR1 SGHTA, CDR2 FQGTGA. V lost 5 bases to trimming and J lost 4 bases, with 11 bases between them. This CDR3 contains 14 residues. The CDR3 sequence is CASSLTGVTGELFF. The CDR3 DNA reads as TGTGCCAGCAGCCTCACCGGGGTCACCGGGGAGCTGTTTTTT.

The chain uses TRBV6-1 and TRBJ2-5, with a tentative D call TRBD2 (5 bases). The end of the DNA fits TRBJ2-7 better, so the J call may be wrong. Per the germline V gene, CDR1 is MNHNS and CDR2 is SASEGT. The CDR3 has 15 amino acids. CDR3 sequence reads: CASSDGNSPAYEQYF. The CDR3 coding sequence is TGTGCCAGCAGTGACGGGAACTCTCCCGCCTACGAGCAGTACTTC.

This chain joins TRBV30 and TRBJ1-2; 8 nucleotides align to TRBD1. Germline-derived CDR1 and CDR2 are GTSNPN and SVGIG (reference sequence). The CDR3 consists of 13 residues. Trimming at V came to 0 bases and at J to 7 bases, leaving 4 bases not matched to a gene. The CDR3 nucleotides read TGTGCCTGGAGTGTCCAGGGGGCCGGTGGCTACACCTTC. It encodes CAWSVQGAGGYTF.

J is TRBJ1-5 and V is TRBV18; D is ambiguous. The CDR3 has 17 residues. Trimming took off 3 bases at V and 4 bases at J, with 19 bases between the two ends. The germline gives CDR1 KGHSH, CDR2 LQKENI. In DNA, the CDR3 is TGTGCCAGCTCACCGATCCCCCCTCAGACGGAGAATCAGCCCCAGCATTTT. Its translation: CASSPIPPQTENQPQHF.

The chain employs TRBV27 and TRBJ1-2; D might be TRBD1 (6 bases). Germline CDR1 MNHEY, CDR2 SMNVEV (reference sequence). The CDR3 is 13 residues long. Trimming left V 2 bases short and J 7 bases short, with 11 bases between. This CDR3 is CASSLLRGGGYTF. Here the CDR3 DNA reads TGTGCCAGCAGTTTACTGAGGGGGGGTGGCTACACCTTC.

This clone showed up just once. J is TRBJ1-2 and V is TRBV5-4; 10 bases are a match to TRBD1. The trim removed 4 bases at V and 7 bases at J, leaving 7 bases unmatched. The CDR3 has 14 residues. Germline V gene lookup returns CDR1 SGHNT and CDR2 YYREEE (reference sequence). CDR3 DNA sequence: TGTGCCAGCAGCCTATTGACAGGGGGCTTTGGCTACACCTTC. Protein product: CASSLLTGGFGYTF.

DNA for the CDR3: TGTGCCAGCAGTGCAAGGGGGGGCACTGAAGCTTTCTTT. Protein sequence: CASSARGGTEAFF. The V gene is TRBV6-1, the J gene TRBJ1-1; tentatively, D is TRBD1 (6 bases). CDR1 and CDR2 (germline): MNHNS, SASEGT. The V gene lost 4 bases and the J gene lost 4 bases, with 10 bases spanning the gap. The CDR3 consists of 13 residues.